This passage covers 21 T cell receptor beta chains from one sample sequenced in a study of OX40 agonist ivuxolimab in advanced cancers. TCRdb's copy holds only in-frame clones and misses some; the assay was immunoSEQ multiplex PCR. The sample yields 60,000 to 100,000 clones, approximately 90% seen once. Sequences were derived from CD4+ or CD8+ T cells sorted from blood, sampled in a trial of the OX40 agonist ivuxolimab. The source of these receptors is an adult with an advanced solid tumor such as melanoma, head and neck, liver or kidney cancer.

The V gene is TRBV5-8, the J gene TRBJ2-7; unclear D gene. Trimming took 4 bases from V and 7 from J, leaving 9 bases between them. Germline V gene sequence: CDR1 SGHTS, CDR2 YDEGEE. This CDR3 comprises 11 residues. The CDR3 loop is CASSIHLEQYF. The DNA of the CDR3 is TGTGCCAGCAGCATCCACTTGGAGCAGTACTTC.

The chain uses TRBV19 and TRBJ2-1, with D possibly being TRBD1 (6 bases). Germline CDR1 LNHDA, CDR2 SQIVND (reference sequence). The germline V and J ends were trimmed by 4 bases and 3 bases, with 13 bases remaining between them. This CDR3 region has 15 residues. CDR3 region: CASSTGDKGYNEQFF. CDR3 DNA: TGTGCCAGTAGTACAGGGGACAAGGGCTACAATGAGCAGTTCTTC.

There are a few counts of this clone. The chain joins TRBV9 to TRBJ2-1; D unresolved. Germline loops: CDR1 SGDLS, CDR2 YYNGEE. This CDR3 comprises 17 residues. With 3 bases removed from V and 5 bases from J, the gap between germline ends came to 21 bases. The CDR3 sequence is CASSAYPGRATHNEQFF. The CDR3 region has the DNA TGTGCCAGCAGCGCGTACCCCGGTAGGGCCACTCACAATGAGCAGTTCTTC.

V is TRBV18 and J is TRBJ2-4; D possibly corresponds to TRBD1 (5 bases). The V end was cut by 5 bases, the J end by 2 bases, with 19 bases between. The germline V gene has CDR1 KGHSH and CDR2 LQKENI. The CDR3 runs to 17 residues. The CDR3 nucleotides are TGTGCCAGCTCATCAGAAGGGGCCTTAGGTACCAAAAACATTCAGTACTTC. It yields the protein CASSSEGALGTKNIQYF.

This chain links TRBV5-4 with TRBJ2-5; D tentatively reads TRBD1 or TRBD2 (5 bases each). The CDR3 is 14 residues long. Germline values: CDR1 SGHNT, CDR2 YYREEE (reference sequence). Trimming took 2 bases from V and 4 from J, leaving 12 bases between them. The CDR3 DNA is TGTGCCAGCAGCTTACTAGGGGTAGGAGAGACCCAGTACTTC. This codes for CASSLLGVGETQYF.

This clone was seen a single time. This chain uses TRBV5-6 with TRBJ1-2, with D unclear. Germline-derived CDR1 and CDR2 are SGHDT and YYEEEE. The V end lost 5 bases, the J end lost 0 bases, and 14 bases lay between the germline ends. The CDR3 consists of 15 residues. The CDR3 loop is CASRGGRRTNYGYTF. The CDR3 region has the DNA TGTGCCAGCAGGGGTGGACGGAGGACTAACTATGGCTACACCTTC.

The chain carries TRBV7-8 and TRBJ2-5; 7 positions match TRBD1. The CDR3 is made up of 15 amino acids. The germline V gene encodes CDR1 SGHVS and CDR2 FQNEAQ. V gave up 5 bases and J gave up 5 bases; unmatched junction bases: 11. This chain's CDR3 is CASSASLFRGETQYF. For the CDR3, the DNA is TGTGCCAGCAGCGCCTCTCTTTTCAGGGGGGAGACCCAGTACTTC.

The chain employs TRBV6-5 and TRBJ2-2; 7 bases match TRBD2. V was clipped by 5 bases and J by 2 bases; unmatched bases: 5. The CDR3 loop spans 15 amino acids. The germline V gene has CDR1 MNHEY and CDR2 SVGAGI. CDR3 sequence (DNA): TGTGCCAGCAGTCGGGGGGAAGGAAACACCGGGGAGCTGTTTTTT. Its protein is CASSRGEGNTGELFF.

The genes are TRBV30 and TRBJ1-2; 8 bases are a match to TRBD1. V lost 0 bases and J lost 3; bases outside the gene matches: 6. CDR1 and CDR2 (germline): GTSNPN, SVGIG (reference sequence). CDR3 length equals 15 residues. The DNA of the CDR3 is TGTGCCTGGAGTGTAGATGGACAGGGCCACTATGGCTACACCTTC. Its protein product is CAWSVDGQGHYGYTF.

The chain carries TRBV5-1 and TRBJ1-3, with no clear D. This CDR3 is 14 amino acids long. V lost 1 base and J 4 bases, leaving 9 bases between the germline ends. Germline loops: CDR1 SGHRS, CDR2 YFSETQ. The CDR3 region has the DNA TGCGCCAGCAGCTTGATGGATTCAGGAAACACCATATATTTT. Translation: CASSLMDSGNTIYF.

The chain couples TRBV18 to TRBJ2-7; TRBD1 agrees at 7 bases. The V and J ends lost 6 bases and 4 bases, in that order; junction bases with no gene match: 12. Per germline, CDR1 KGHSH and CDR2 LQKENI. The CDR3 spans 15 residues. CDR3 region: CASSPNPGTDYEQYF. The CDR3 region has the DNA TGTGCCAGCTCTCCAAATCCCGGGACAGATTACGAGCAGTACTTC.

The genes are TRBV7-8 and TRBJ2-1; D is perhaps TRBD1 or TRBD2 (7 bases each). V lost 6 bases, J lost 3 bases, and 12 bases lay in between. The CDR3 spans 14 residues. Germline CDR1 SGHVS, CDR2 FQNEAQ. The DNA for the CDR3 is TGTGCCAGCAGTCCAGGGGGGGACTACAATGAGCAGTTCTTC. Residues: CASSPGGDYNEQFF.

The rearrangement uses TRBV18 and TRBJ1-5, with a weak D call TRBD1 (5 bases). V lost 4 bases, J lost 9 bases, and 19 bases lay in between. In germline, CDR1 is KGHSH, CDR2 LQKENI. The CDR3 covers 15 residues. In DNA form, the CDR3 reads TGTGCCAGCTCACTGACGACCGGGACCCGAGGGCCCCAGCATTTT. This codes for CASSLTTGTRGPQHF.

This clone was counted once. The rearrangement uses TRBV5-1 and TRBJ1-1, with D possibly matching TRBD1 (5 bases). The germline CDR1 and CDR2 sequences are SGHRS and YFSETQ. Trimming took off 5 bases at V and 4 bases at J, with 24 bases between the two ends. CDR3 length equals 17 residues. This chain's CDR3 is CASRPHRDGPRSTEAFF. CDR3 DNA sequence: TGCGCCAGCAGACCCCACCGGGACGGCCCGCGGAGCACTGAAGCTTTCTTT.

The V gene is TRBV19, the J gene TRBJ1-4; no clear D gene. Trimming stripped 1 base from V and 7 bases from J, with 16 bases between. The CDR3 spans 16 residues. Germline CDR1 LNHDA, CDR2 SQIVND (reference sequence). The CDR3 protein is CASSIALSHLGEKLFF. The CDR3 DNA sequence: TGTGCCAGTAGTATAGCCCTATCCCACTTGGGTGAAAAACTGTTTTTT.

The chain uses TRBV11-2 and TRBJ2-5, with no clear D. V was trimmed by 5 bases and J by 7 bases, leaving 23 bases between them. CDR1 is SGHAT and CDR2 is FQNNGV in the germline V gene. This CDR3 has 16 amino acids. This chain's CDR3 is CASSVAHADIRGTQYF. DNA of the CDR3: TGTGCCAGCAGCGTAGCCCACGCAGACATACGAGGGACCCAGTACTTC.

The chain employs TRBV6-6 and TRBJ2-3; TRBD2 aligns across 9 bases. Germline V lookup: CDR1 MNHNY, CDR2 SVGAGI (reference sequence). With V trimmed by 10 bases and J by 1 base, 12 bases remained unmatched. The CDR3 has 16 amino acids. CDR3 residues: CAIGPGGRGGTDTQYF. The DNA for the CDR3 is TGTGCCATCGGACCTGGCGGGAGGGGGGGCACAGATACGCAGTATTTT.

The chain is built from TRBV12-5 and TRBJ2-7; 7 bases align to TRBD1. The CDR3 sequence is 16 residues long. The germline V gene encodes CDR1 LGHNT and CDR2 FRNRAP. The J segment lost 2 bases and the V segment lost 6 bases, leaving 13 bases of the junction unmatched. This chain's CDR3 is CASGGQTLQKAYEQYF. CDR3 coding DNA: TGTGCTAGTGGGGGACAGACATTACAAAAGGCCTACGAGCAGTACTTC.

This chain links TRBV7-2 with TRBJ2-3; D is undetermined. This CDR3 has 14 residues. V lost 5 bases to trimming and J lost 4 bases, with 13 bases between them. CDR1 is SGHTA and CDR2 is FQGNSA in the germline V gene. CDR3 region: CASSLIQAADTQYF. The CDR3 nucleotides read TGTGCCAGCAGCCTGATTCAGGCGGCAGATACGCAGTATTTT.

The CDR3 nucleotides read TGTGCCAGCAGACGGGCAGGGCCCTACGAGCAGTACTTC. It translates to CASRRAGPYEQYF. The chain employs TRBV6-1 and TRBJ2-7; TRBD1 is a possible D gene (5 bases). V shed 6 bases and J shed 2 bases, with 11 bases lying between them. The CDR3 is made up of 13 amino acids. From germline, CDR1 is MNHNS and CDR2 SASEGT.

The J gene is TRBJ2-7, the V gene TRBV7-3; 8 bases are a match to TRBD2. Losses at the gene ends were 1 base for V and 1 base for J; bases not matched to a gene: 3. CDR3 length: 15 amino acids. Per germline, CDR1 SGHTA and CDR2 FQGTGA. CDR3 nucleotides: TGTGCCAGCAGCTTAAACAGCGGGAGATCCTACGAGCAGTACTTC. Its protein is CASSLNSGRSYEQYF.